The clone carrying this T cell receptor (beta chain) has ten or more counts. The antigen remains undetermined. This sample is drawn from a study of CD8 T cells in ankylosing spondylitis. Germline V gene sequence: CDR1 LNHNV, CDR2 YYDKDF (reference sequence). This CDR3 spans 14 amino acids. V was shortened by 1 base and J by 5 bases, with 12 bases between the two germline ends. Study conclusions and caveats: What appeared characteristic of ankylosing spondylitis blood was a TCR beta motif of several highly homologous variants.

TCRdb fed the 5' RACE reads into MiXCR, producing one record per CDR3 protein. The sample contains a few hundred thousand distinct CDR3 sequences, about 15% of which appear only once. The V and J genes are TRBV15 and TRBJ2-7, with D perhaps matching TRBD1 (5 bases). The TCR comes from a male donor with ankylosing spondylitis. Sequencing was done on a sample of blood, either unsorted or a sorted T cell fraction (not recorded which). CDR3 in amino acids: CATSRGKGLDEQYF. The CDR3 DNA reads TGTGCCACCAGCAGAGGAAAGGGGTTGGACGAGCAGTACTTC.